This T cell receptor (beta chain) is drawn from a study of T cell changes during pregnancy in multiple sclerosis. Here immunoSEQ multiplex PCR was the method, and the copy in TCRdb shows in-frame clones only, minus some. Of 15,000 to 25,000 clones detected, about 87% appear once; the ten largest clones hold 7%. This CDR3 comprises 18 residues. Looked up from germline, CDR1 is LNHDA and CDR2 is SQIVND (reference sequence). The V gene end was trimmed by 5 bases and the J gene end by 2 bases; junction bases not matched to a gene: 15. This sequence was found in a female donor in good health, enrolled as a control in a pregnancy study. The sample consisted of CD8+ T cells from peripheral blood mononuclear cells, taken in the third trimester of pregnancy. The chain recombines TRBV19 with TRBJ2-3; 8 positions match TRBD2. CDR3: CASSRTAGGHRSTDTQYF. DNA for the CDR3: TGTGCCAGTAGTCGCACCGCGGGGGGCCATCGGTCCACAGATACGCAGTATTTT.